This TCR beta chain is drawn from a study of blood T cell repertoires in COVID-19. On the study more broadly: From the United States, Italy and Spain came samples of acute and convalescent COVID-19. PBMCs, B-cell-depleted T cells, or T cells provided the cDNA or gDNA that made up the material.

Germline assignment: CDR1 SQVTM and CDR2 ANQGSEA. CDR3 size: 13 residues. Trimming took 4 bases from V and 1 from J, leaving 10 bases between them. Original processing notes: Estimation of nucleated cell counts relied on the amplification of reference gene primers. Clones were sequenced by immunoSEQ multiplex PCR, and TCRdb holds only the in-frame ones, with some missing. V and J calls plus clone size are reproduced from that table; the DNA served to infer D and trimming. The sample consists of a few hundred thousand clones, approximately 81% of them appearing once. This rearrangement joins TRBV29-1 to TRBJ1-1; a weak D match, TRBD1 (5 bases). This TCR came from a woman of 80 years or more with acute or convalescent COVID-19. The sample was peripheral blood. CDR3 nucleotide sequence: TGCAGCGTTGGCGGGGGTGCGAACACTGAAGCTTTCTTT. It specifies CSVGGGANTEAFF. Drawing the rest from reference TRBV29-1 and TRBJ1-1, the complete variable domain is SAVISQKPSRDICQRGTSLTIQCQVDSQVTMMFWYRQQPGQSLTLIATANQGSEATYESGFVIDKFPISRPNLTFSTLTVSNMSPEDSSIYLCSVGGGANTEAFFGQGTRLTVV.